This TCR beta chain was observed in a study of cytomegalovirus exposure and HLA in healthy donors. It was with 60 Vbeta and 13 Jbeta primers that the PCR ran. Only in-frame clones appear in the TCRdb table, and some are missing; sequencing was by immunoSEQ multiplex PCR. The table lists roughly 140,000 clones, 55% to 80% of them singletons. The CDR3 has 16 residues. The germline V gene encodes CDR1 MDHEN and CDR2 SYDVKM. V lost 5 bases, J lost 3 bases, and 17 bases lay in between. The study sampled nominally healthy donors, though unrecorded immune exposures were likely. This clone appeared a few times. Other DNA sequences in the same sample also yield this CDR3.

This sequence joins TRBV28 and TRBJ2-1; no reliable D call. This sequence originates from a woman aged 55-70 years in good health and CMV-seropositive. The sequenced material came from PBMCs. CDR3 loop: CASSVILESYYNEQFF. CDR3 DNA sequence: TGTGCCAGCAGTGTCATTCTTGAGTCCTACTACAATGAGCAGTTCTTC.